This TCR beta chain was found in a study of cytomegalovirus exposure and HLA in healthy donors. This clone was detected once. V was clipped by 0 bases and J by 1 base, with 9 bases between them. The CDR3 length is 15 residues. CDR1 is LNHNV, CDR2 YYDKDF, per germline (reference sequence). The donors comprised healthy bone marrow donors. A multiplex PCR was run with 60 Vbeta primers and 13 Jbeta primers. The assay was immunoSEQ multiplex PCR, and TCRdb's table has in-frame clones only and misses some. The sample shows about 67,000 clones, 68% of them seen only once. This TCR was sampled from a woman younger than 45 in good health and CMV-seronegative. Sequenced input: PBMCs. V gene TRBV15 combines with J gene TRBJ2-5; D might be TRBD1 (6 bases). The CDR3 DNA is TGTGCCACCAGCAGAGAATGGACAGTCCAAGAGACCCAGTACTTC. Translating it yields CATSREWTVQETQYF.